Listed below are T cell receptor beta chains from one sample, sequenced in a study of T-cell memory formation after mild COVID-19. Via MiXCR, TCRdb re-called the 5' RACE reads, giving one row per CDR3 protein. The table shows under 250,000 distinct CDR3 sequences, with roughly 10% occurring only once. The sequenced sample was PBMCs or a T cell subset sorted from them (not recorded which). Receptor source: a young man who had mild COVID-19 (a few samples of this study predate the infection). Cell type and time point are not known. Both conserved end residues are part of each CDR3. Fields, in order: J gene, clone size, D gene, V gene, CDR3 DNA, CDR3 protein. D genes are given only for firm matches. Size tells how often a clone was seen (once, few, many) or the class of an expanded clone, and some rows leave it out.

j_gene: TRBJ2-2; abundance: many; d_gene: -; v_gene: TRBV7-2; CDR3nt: TGTGCCAGCAGCTTAGTCGGGGTCTGGAACACCGGGGAGCTGTTTTTT; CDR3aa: CASSLVGVWNTGELFF
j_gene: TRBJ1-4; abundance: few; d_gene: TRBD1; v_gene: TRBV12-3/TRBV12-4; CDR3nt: TGTGCCAGCAGTTTAAAATCGGGACAGGGAAAGGAAAAACTGTTTTTT; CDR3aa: CASSLKSGQGKEKLFF
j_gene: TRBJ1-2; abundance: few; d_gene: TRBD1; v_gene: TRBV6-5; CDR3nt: TGTGCCAGCCGAATCCAGGACAGGAGTGAAGGCTACACCTTC; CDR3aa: CASRIQDRSEGYTF
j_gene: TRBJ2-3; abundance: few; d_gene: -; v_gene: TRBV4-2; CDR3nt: TGTGCCAGCAGCCAAGCTTCGAAACCCGCCACAGATACGCAGTATTTT; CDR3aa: CASSQASKPATDTQYF
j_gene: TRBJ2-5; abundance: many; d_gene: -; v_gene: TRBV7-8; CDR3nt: TGTGCCAGCAGCCCGGGCGGATCGGAGACCCAGTACTTC; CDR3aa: CASSPGGSETQYF
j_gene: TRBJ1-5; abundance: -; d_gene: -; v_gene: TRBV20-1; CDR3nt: TGCAGTGCTACTCAAACCAGGGGAGCTTATAGCAATCAGCCCCAGCATTTT; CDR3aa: CSATQTRGAYSNQPQHF
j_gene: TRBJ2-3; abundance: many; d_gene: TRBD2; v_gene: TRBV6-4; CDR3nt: TGTGCCAGCAGTGACGAAGCGGGGGGCACAGATACGCAGTATTTT; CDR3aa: CASSDEAGGTDTQYF
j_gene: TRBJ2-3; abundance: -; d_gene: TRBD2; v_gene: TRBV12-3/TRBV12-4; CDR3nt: TGTGCCAGCAGTTTTGGGGGGTGGCTAGCGGGCACAGATACGCAGTATTTT; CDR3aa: CASSFGGWLAGTDTQYF
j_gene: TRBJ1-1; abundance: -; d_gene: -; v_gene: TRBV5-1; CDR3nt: TGCGCCAGCAGAGCGGACGGGGCGAACACTGAAGCTTTCTTT; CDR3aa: CASRADGANTEAFF
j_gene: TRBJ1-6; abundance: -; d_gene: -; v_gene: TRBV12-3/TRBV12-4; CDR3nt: TGTGCCAGCAGCTTCTCGGGGTTGGGTTCACCCCTCCACTTT; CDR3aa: CASSFSGLGSPLHF
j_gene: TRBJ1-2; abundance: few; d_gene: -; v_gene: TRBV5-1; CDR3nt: TGCGCCAGCAGCTTATACAGGGCGGATGGCTACACCTTC; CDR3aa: CASSLYRADGYTF